Included here is one T cell receptor (beta chain) sequence, with context. Clones were read by immunoSEQ multiplex PCR, and TCRdb kept only the in-frame ones, dropping some. The table shows 17,000 or so clones, with over 80% occurring only once. The data are from a study of blood T cell repertoires in COVID-19. In germline, CDR1 is MNHEY, CDR2 SMNVEV (reference sequence). The CDR3 covers 12 residues. V lost 5 bases and J lost 4, with 9 bases in between. Sequencing was carried out using peripheral blood. The receptor's source is a human donor in a cohort sampled during active COVID-19. The chain links TRBV27 to TRBJ2-7, with D possibly matching TRBD1 (6 bases). The CDR3 region is CASSQQGYEQYF. Written as DNA, the CDR3 is TGTGCCAGCAGTCAACAGGGTTACGAGCAGTACTTC.